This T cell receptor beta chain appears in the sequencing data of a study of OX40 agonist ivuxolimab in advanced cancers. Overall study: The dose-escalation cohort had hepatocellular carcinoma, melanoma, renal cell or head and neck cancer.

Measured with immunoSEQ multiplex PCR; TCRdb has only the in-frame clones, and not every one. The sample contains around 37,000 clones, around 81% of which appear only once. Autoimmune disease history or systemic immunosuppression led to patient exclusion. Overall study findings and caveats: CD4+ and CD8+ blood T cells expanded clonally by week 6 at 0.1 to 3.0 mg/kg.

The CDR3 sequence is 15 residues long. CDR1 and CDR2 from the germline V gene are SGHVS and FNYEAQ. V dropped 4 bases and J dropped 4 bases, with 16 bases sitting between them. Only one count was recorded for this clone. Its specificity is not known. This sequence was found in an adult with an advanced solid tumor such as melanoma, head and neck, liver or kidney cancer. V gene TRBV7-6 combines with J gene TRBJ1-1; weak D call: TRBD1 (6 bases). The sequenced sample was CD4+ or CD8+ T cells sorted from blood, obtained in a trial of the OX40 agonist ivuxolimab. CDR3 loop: CASSSSGALSTEAFF. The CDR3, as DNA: TGTGCCAGCAGCTCCTCAGGGGCCCTGAGCACTGAAGCTTTCTTT.